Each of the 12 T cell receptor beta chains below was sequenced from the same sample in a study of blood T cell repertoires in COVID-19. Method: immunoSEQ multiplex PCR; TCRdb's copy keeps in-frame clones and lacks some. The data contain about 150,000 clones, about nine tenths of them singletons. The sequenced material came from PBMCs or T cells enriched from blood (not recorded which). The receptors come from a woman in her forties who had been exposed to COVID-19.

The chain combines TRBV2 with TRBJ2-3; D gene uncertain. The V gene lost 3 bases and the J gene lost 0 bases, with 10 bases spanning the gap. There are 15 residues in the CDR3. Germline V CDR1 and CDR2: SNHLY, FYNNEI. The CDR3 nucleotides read TGTGCCAGCAGTGAGCTGGCCTCTAGCACAGATACGCAGTATTTT. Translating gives CASSELASSTDTQYF.

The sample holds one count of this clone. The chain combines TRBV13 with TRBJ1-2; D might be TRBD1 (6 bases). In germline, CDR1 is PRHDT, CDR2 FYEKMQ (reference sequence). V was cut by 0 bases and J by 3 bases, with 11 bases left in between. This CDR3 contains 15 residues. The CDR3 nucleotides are TGTGCCAGCAGCTTAGGGGCAGGGGTAGACTATGGCTACACCTTC. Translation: CASSLGAGVDYGYTF.

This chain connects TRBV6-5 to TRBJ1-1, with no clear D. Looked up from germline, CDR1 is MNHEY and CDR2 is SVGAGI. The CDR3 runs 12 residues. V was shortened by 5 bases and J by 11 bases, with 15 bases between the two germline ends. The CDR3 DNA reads TGTGCCAGCAGTCCCCTCGCGGGTATGGCTTTCTTT. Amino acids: CASSPLAGMAFF.

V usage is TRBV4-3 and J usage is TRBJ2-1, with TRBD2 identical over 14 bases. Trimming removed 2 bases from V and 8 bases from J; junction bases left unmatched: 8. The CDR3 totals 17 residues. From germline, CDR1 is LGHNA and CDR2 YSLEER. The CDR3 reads CASSQSGTSGRRDEQFF. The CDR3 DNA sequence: TGCGCCAGCAGCCAATCTGGGACTAGCGGGAGAAGGGATGAGCAGTTCTTC.

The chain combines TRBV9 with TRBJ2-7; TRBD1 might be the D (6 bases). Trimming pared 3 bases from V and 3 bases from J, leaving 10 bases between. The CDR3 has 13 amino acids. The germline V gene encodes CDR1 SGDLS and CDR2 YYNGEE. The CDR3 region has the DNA TGTGCCAGCAGCGGAGACAGGAGCTACGAGCAGTACTTC. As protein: CASSGDRSYEQYF.

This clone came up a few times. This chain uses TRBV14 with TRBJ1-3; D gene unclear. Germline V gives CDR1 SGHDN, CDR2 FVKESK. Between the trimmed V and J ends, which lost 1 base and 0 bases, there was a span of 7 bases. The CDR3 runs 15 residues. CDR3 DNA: TGTGCCAGCAGCCAAGTCTCTTTCTCTGGAAACACCATATATTTT. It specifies CASSQVSFSGNTIYF.

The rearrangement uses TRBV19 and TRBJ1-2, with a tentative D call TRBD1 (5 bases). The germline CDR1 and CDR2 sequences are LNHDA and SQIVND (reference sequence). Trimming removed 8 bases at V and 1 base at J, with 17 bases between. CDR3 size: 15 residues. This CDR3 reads CASSEAGTFNYGYTF. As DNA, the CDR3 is TGTGCCAGTTCGGAAGCCGGGACTTTTAACTATGGCTACACCTTC.

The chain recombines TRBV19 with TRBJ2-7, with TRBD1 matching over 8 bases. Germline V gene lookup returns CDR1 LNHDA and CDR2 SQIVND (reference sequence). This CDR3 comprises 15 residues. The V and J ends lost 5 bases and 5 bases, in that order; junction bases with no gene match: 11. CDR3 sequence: CASSLLGRGPDEQYF. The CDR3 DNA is TGTGCCAGTAGTCTCCTGGGCAGGGGGCCGGACGAGCAGTACTTC.

The CDR3 loop is CASSYSSGAPGWGEQFF. The CDR3 DNA reads as TGTGCCAGCAGTTACTCGAGTGGAGCCCCAGGCTGGGGCGAGCAGTTCTTC. J is TRBJ2-1 and V is TRBV6-2 or TRBV6-3, with D possibly being TRBD1 (5 bases). The germline V gene encodes CDR1 MNHEY and CDR2 SVGEGT. V gave up 0 bases and J gave up 10 bases, with 22 bases separating them. This CDR3 has 17 amino acids.

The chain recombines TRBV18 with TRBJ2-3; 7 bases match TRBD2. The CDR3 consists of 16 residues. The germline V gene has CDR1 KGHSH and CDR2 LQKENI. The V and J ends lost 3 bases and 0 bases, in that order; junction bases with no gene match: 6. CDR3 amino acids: CASSPMGGSSTDTQYF. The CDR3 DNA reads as TGTGCCAGCTCACCTATGGGCGGGAGTAGCACAGATACGCAGTATTTT.

CDR3: CASSMGQEAEAFF. The CDR3 DNA reads as TGTGCCAGTAGTATGGGTCAAGAGGCTGAAGCTTTCTTT. This chain links TRBV19 with TRBJ1-1, with D unclear. The germline CDR1 and CDR2 sequences are LNHDA and SQIVND (reference sequence). This CDR3 is built from 13 residues. V was shortened by 3 bases and J by 6 bases, with 11 bases between the two germline ends.

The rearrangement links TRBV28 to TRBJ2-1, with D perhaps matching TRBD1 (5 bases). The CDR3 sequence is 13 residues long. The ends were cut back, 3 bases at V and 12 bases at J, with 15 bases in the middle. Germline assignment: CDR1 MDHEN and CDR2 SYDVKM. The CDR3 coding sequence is TGTGCCAGCAGTTTTATAGGGATAGGGGTGCAGTTCTTC. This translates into CASSFIGIGVQFF.